Listed below are T cell receptor beta chains from one sample, sequenced in a study of blood T cell repertoires in COVID-19. TCRdb's table, derived via immunoSEQ multiplex PCR, lists solely in-frame clones and lacks some. The sample shows approximately 160,000 clones, over 75% of them seen only once. Material: PBMCs or T cells enriched from blood (not recorded which). Source of these receptors: a woman in her forties or fifties who had recovered from COVID-19. Each CDR3 is given with its conserved first and last residue. A D gene is named only where the DNA matches it firmly. Clone size is not always given. Where it is, it says once, few, many or a class for expanded clones.

>TRBV10-1|TRBD2|.|TRBJ2-1
CASSEGASGYNEQFF
TGCGCCAGCAGTGAAGGTGCTAGCGGTTACAATGAGCAGTTCTTC
>TRBV3-1/TRBV3-2|TRBD2|once|TRBJ2-4
CASSQDYPAGGLSKNIQYF
TGTGCCAGCAGCCAAGATTACCCGGCGGGAGGGCTGTCCAAAAACATTCAGTACTTC
>TRBV24-1|.|.|TRBJ1-3
CATKPRWGRISGNTIYF
TGTGCCACCAAACCCCGGTGGGGGCGAATCTCTGGAAACACCATATATTTT
>TRBV4-3|TRBD1|few|TRBJ1-2
CASSHRRTGDYGYTF
TGCGCCAGCAGCCACCGAAGGACAGGGGACTATGGCTACACCTTC
>TRBV11-2|TRBD2|.|TRBJ2-5
CASSRRWTSGETQYF
TGTGCCAGCAGCAGAAGATGGACTAGCGGAGAGACCCAGTACTTC
>TRBV10-1|.|.|TRBJ2-3
CASSESGIAADTQYF
TGCGCCAGCAGTGAGTCGGGAATAGCGGCAGATACGCAGTATTTT
>TRBV5-1|TRBD2|.|TRBJ2-3
CASSPRSSGSSTDTQYF
TGCGCCAGCAGCCCCCGTTCTAGCGGGAGTTCCACAGATACGCAGTATTTT
>TRBV30|TRBD1|few|TRBJ1-2
CAWGTGNYGYTF
TGTGCCTGGGGGACAGGGAACTATGGCTACACCTTC
>TRBV28|TRBD1|.|TRBJ2-7
CASSWTGTGASYEQYF
TGTGCCAGCAGTTGGACCGGGACAGGGGCGTCCTACGAGCAGTACTTC
>TRBV7-9|.|.|TRBJ1-2
CASSLAGAGANYGYTF
TGTGCCAGCAGCTTAGCGGGGGCAGGGGCAAACTATGGCTACACCTTC
>TRBV5-3|.|once|TRBJ2-1
CARSLYPGFHEQFF
TGTGCCAGAAGCTTGTACCCAGGGTTCCATGAGCAGTTCTTC
>TRBV30|TRBD2|.|TRBJ2-3
CAWSSNGGAADTQYF
TGTGCCTGGAGTTCAAACGGGGGGGCCGCAGATACGCAGTATTTT
>TRBV30|TRBD2|.|TRBJ2-3
CAWSTSGEDTQYF
TGTGCCTGGTCCACTAGCGGGGAAGATACGCAGTATTTT
>TRBV7-6|TRBD1|.|TRBJ1-1
CASSPRGTGNEAFF
TGTGCCAGCAGCCCTCGAGGGACAGGAAATGAAGCTTTCTTT
>TRBV15|.|.|TRBJ2-1
CATSRDGIGGVEQFF
TGTGCCACCAGCAGAGATGGGATAGGGGGGGTGGAGCAGTTCTTC
>TRBV27|TRBD2|.|TRBJ2-7
CASSRGLAGSYEQYF
TGTGCCAGCAGCAGAGGACTAGCGGGCTCCTACGAGCAGTACTTC
>TRBV30|.|.|TRBJ2-4
CAWSLGLAKNIQYF
TGTGCCTGGAGCCTCGGACTAGCCAAAAACATTCAGTACTTC
>TRBV25-1|TRBD2|.|TRBJ2-2
CASSGLAGVNTGELFF
TGTGCCAGCAGCGGACTAGCGGGAGTTAACACCGGGGAGCTGTTTTTT
>TRBV10-3|.|.|TRBJ2-5
CASRDGGSQETQYF
TGTGCCTCCCGAGACGGCGGGTCCCAAGAGACCCAGTACTTC
>TRBV7-3|.|.|TRBJ1-1
CASSLSGQNTEAFF
TGTGCCAGCAGCTTAAGTGGACAGAACACTGAAGCTTTCTTT
>TRBV19|TRBD1|.|TRBJ1-6
CASNQGVTGGRSPLHF
TGTGCCAGTAACCAAGGGGTGACAGGGGGTCGTTCACCCCTCCACTTT
>TRBV27|.|.|TRBJ1-1
CASRAAGMGDTEAFF
TGTGCCAGCAGAGCTGCAGGGATGGGTGACACTGAAGCTTTCTTT
>TRBV6-5|TRBD1|.|TRBJ2-5
CASRYIGQGETQYF
TGTGCCAGCAGATACATCGGACAGGGAGAGACCCAGTACTTC
>TRBV13|.|few|TRBJ1-1
CASSLGWGEEAFF
TGTGCCAGCAGCTTAGGTTGGGGAGAGGAAGCTTTCTTT
>TRBV24-1|.|.|TRBJ1-3
CATPPGSGNTIYF
TGTGCCACCCCCCCCGGCTCTGGAAACACCATATATTTT